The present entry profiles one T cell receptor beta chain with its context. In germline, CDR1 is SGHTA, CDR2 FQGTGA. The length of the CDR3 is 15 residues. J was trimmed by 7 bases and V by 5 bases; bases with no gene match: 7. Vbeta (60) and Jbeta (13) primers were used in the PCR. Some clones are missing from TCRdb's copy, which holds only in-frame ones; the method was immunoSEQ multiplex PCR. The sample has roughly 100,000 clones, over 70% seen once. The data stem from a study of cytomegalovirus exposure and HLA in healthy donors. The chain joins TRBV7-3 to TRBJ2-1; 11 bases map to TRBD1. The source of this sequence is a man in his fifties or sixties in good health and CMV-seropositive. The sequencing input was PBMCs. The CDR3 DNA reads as TGTGCCAGCAGCCCGGGGACAGGGGGGGTAAATGAGCAGTTCTTC. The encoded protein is CASSPGTGGVNEQFF.